This T cell receptor beta chain appears in the sequencing data of a study of response to subunit inactivated influenza vaccine. Per germline, CDR1 SGHAT and CDR2 FQNNGV. J gave up 9 bases and V 3 bases, and 3 bases lay outside the gene matches. The CDR3 consists of 13 residues. The table lists this clonotype with many counts. Its antigen is currently unknown. TCRdb itself ran the RT-PCR reads through MiXCR, one entry per CDR3 protein. The table includes approximately 490,000 distinct CDR3 sequences, around 7.9% detected once. Study observations and caveats: Researchers suggested that each seasonal influenza vaccination recruits few new T cells.

The rearrangement links TRBV11-2 to TRBJ2-1, with 9 positions matching TRBD2. The sequenced sample was PBMCs from blood, obtained roughly 24 months after vaccination. This TCR was sampled from a man between 50 and 75 years old who received an inactivated influenza vaccine. The CDR3 protein is CASSFSGRGEQFF. The CDR3 DNA reads TGTGCCAGCAGCTTTAGCGGGAGAGGTGAGCAGTTCTTC. Filled out from reference TRBV11-2 and TRBJ2-1, the complete variable domain reads EAGVAQSPRYKIIEKRQSVAFWCNPISGHATLYWYQQILGQGPKLLIQFQNNGVVDDSQLPKDRFSAERLKGVDSTLKIQPAKLEDSAVYLCASSFSGRGEQFFGPGTRLTVL.